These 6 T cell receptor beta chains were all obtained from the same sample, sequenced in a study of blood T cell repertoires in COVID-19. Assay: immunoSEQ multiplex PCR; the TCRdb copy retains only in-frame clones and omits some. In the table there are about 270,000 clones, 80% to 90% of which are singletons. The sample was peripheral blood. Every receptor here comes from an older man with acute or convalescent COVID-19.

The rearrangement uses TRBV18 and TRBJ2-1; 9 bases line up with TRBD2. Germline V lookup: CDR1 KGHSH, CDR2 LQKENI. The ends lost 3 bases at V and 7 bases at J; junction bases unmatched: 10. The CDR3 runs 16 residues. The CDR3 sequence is CASSPQPAGGLNEQFF. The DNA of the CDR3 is TGTGCCAGCTCACCCCAACCTGCGGGGGGGCTGAATGAGCAGTTCTTC.

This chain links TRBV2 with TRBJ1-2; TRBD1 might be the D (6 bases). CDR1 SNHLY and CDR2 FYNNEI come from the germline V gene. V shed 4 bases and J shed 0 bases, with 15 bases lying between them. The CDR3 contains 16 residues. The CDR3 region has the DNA TGTGCCAGCAGTGTCCCCCAGGGGCAGTCTAACTATGGCTACACCTTC. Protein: CASSVPQGQSNYGYTF.

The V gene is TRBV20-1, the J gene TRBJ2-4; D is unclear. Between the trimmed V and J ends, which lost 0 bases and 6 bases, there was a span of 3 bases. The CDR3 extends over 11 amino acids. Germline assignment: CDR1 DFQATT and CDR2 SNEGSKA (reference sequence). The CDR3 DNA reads TGCAGTGCTAGAGATCTAAACATTCAGTACTTC. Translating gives CSARDLNIQYF.

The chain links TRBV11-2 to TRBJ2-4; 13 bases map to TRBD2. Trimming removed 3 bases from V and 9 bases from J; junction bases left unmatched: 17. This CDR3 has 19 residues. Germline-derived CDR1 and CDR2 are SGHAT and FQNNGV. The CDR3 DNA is TGTGCCAGCAGCTTGGGTGCGGGACTAGCGGGGCCGAGGATGGCCATTCAGTACTTC. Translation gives CASSLGAGLAGPRMAIQYF.

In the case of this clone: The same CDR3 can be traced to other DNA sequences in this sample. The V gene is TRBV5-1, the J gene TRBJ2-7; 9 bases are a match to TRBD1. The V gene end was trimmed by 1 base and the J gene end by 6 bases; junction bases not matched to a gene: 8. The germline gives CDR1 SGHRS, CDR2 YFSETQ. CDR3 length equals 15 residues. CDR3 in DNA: TGCGCCAGCAGCTTGTCCCCGGGACAGGGTTCCGAGCAGTACTTC. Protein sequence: CASSLSPGQGSEQYF.

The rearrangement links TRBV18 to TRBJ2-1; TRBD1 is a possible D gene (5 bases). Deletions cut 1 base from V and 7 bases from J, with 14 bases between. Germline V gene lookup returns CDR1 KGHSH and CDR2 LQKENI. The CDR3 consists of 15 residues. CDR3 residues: CASSPLEQAMNEQFF. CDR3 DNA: TGTGCCAGCTCACCACTGGAACAGGCGATGAATGAGCAGTTCTTC.